This TCR beta chain is drawn from a study of T-cell memory formation after mild COVID-19. Study findings and constraints: Detection of some responders pre-infection suggested pre-existing cross-reactive memory T cells participated.

The CDR3 has 13 residues. Germline CDR1 SGHTA, CDR2 FQGTGA. Trimming shortened V by 4 bases and J by 10 bases, and 14 bases separated the two germline ends. As concerns this clonotype: No antigen is known for it.

TCRdb called the 5' RACE reads again in MiXCR, with one record for every CDR3 protein. Here the sample spans a few hundred thousand distinct CDR3 sequences, about a sixth being singletons. This sequence was found in a man aged 18-30 years who had mild COVID-19 (a few samples of this study predate the infection). Cell type and time point are not known. The chain uses TRBV7-3 and TRBJ2-4, with a possible D match to TRBD1 (5 bases). The sample consisted of PBMCs or a T cell subset sorted from them (not recorded which). This CDR3 reads CASSSLPTDIQYF. Here the CDR3 DNA reads TGTGCCAGCAGCTCCCTCCCGACAGATATTCAGTACTTC.